The sequence of this T cell receptor (beta chain) was determined in a study of blood T cell repertoires in COVID-19. Participant age was roughly 18 to 90 years, and participants resided in approximately 24 US areas. The table came from immunoSEQ multiplex PCR; TCRdb's copy has only in-frame clones and leaves some out. The sample lists 250,000 or so clones; 80% to 90% were seen once. Specimen: PBMCs or T cells enriched from blood (not recorded which). The sequence derives from a woman aged 25 to 39 with acute COVID-19.

CDR3 protein: CSAKDRADEKLFF. DNA of the CDR3: TGCAGCGCCAAGGACAGGGCTGATGAAAAACTGTTTTTT. The rearrangement uses TRBV29-1 and TRBJ1-4; 8 nucleotides align to TRBD1. There are 13 residues in the CDR3. CDR1 and CDR2 from the germline V gene are SQVTM and ANQGSEA. The V and J ends lost 7 bases and 6 bases, in that order; junction bases with no gene match: 7.